These T cell receptor beta chains were read from a single sample in a study of cytomegalovirus exposure and HLA in healthy donors. The table came from immunoSEQ multiplex PCR; TCRdb's copy has only in-frame clones and leaves some out. The sample includes approximately 120,000 clones, 75% to 85% seen only once; the top ten take roughly 4%. Sequenced: PBMCs. These receptors were collected from a man between 35 and 55 years old in good health and CMV-seronegative. Each CDR3 is given with its conserved first and last residue. Each record gives: D gene, clone size, V gene, J gene, CDR3 DNA, CDR3 protein. The D gene is left open where the match is weak. Part of the rows lack a size; the others show once, few, many or a class for expanded clones.

TRBD2	few	TRBV7-9	TRBJ2-5	TGTGCCAGCAGTACTACTAGCGGGGGGCCTCGAGAGACCCAGTACTTC	CASSTTSGGPRETQYF
NA	few	TRBV7-8	TRBJ2-3	TGTGCCAGCAGCCCCGGACAGACAGATACGCAGTATTTT	CASSPGQTDTQYF
TRBD1	few	TRBV5-1	TRBJ1-4	TGCGCCAGCAGCCTGGGACAGACAAATGAAAAACTGTTTTTT	CASSLGQTNEKLFF
NA	NA	TRBV2	TRBJ2-2	TGTGCCAGCAGCCGCACCGCTACTAGTGGTGGCGCCGGGGAGCTGTTTTTT	CASSRTATSGGAGELFF
NA	once	TRBV11-2	TRBJ2-7	TGTGCCAGCAGCTTAGGGCAGTATTCCTACGAGCAGTACTTC	CASSLGQYSYEQYF
NA	once	TRBV5-6	TRBJ1-5	TGTGCCAGCAGCTTGTCCTTGGGAGAGGGAGATCCCCAGCATTTT	CASSLSLGEGDPQHF
TRBD1	NA	TRBV29-1	TRBJ1-5	TGCAGCGTTGCCCCCGGACAGGGACGAAATCAGCCCCAGCATTTT	CSVAPGQGRNQPQHF
TRBD2	NA	TRBV7-2	TRBJ2-7	TGTGCCAGCAGCCAACTAGCGGGCTACGAGCAGTACTTC	CASSQLAGYEQYF
NA	once	TRBV20-1	TRBJ1-1	TGCAGTGCTCCTATCCGGTCCGAAGCTTTCTTT	CSAPIRSEAFF
NA	NA	TRBV4-3	TRBJ2-7	TGCGCCAGCAGCCAATCACGGACAGCCTCCTACGAGCAGTACTTC	CASSQSRTASYEQYF
TRBD1	few	TRBV30	TRBJ1-1	TGTGCCTGGAGTACCATGACAGGGGCTGAAGCTTTCTTT	CAWSTMTGAEAFF
NA	NA	TRBV19	TRBJ1-6	TGTGCCAGTAGTAACAACCTTGGGACTTCGCTTTCTCCCCTCCACTTT	CASSNNLGTSLSPLHF
NA	NA	TRBV28	TRBJ2-4	TGTGCCAGCAGTGCGACAGGTGCCAAAAACATTCAGTACTTC	CASSATGAKNIQYF
TRBD1	NA	TRBV7-6	TRBJ2-7	TGTGCCAGCAGCTTTCGGGACAGGGGGTCCTACGAGCAGTACTTC	CASSFRDRGSYEQYF
NA	NA	TRBV13	TRBJ2-7	TGTGCCAGCAGCCCCCAGACAGGGAGGTACGAGCAGTACTTC	CASSPQTGRYEQYF
NA	NA	TRBV5-1	TRBJ2-3	TGCGCCAGCAGCTTGTCTCCTCGCACAGATACGCAGTATTTT	CASSLSPRTDTQYF
TRBD1	NA	TRBV5-4	TRBJ1-2	TGTGCCAGCAGCCAGGCCGGACAGGGGGGCTATGGCTACACCTTC	CASSQAGQGGYGYTF
NA	few	TRBV7-6	TRBJ2-1	TGTGCCAGCAGCTTAGTCGTCGGTTTGTACGAGCAGTTCTTC	CASSLVVGLYEQFF
NA	once	TRBV2	TRBJ2-3	TGTGCCAGCAGTGTAGGACTAGATACGCAGTATTTT	CASSVGLDTQYF
TRBD1	NA	TRBV7-6	TRBJ1-6	TGTGCCAGCAGCTTAAGGGACAGCTATAATTCACCCCTCCACTTT	CASSLRDSYNSPLHF
NA	NA	TRBV5-4	TRBJ1-2	TGTGCCAGCAGCTTGGAGTTGGAGTCTGGCTACACCTTC	CASSLELESGYTF
TRBD1	once	TRBV7-2	TRBJ1-4	TGTGCCAGCAGCTCCCGTATAACACAGGGGGCCGCAGAAAAACTGTTTTTT	CASSSRITQGAAEKLFF
NA	NA	TRBV7-2	TRBJ2-7	TGTGCCAGCAGCTTAGGTGGGGGGGCGGGTTTAACCTCCTACGAGCAGTACTTC	CASSLGGGAGLTSYEQYF
NA	NA	TRBV5-1	TRBJ1-1	TGCGCCAGCAGCTGGGGACAGAACACTGAAGCTTTCTTT	CASSWGQNTEAFF
NA	NA	TRBV10-3	TRBJ2-7	TGTGCCATCAGTGAGTCGAAGCCAGGGCGAAACTACGAGCAGTACTTC	CAISESKPGRNYEQYF
NA	NA	TRBV7-8	TRBJ1-5	TGTGCCAGCAGCTTAATGCAGGGCGAGCAGCCCCAGCATTTT	CASSLMQGEQPQHF
TRBD1	NA	TRBV7-2	TRBJ1-2	TGTGCCAGCAGTCCTCTATTATCCGGGACAGGGAGCTATGGCTACACCTTC	CASSPLLSGTGSYGYTF
TRBD2	NA	TRBV9	TRBJ2-1	TGTGCCAGCAGCGCGGGGGGGTCATACAATGAGCAGTTCTTC	CASSAGGSYNEQFF
NA	NA	TRBV6-6	TRBJ1-2	TGTGCCAGCAGAGAGTCCCTCTTCTCTAACTATGGCTACACCTTC	CASRESLFSNYGYTF
TRBD2	NA	TRBV7-2	TRBJ2-5	TGTGCCAGCGGGACTAGCAGTCGGAGGGGGGAGACCCAGTACTTC	CASGTSSRRGETQYF
NA	NA	TRBV6-5	TRBJ1-2	TGTGCCAGCAGGAAACAGGGAAACTATGGCTACACCTTC	CASRKQGNYGYTF
TRBD2	NA	TRBV4-1	TRBJ2-1	TGCGCCAGCAGTACGACTAGCGGGGCCTACAATGAGCAGTTCTTC	CASSTTSGAYNEQFF
NA	NA	TRBV9	TRBJ2-7	TGTGCCAGCAGCGTAGGGGACAACACCAATTACGAGCAGTACTTC	CASSVGDNTNYEQYF